This T cell receptor (beta chain) is drawn from a study of blood T cell repertoires in COVID-19. V shed 6 bases and J 1 base; nucleotides not matched to a gene: 5. This CDR3 is built from 15 residues. Germline V gene data show CDR1 as SGHDN and CDR2 as FVKESK. Measured with immunoSEQ multiplex PCR; TCRdb has only the in-frame clones, and not every one. The profile shows 75,000 to 85,000 clones, roughly 85% of them singletons. Sequencing was done on a sample of peripheral blood. The TCR was taken from a human donor in a cohort sampled during active COVID-19. The chain uses TRBV14 and TRBJ2-4, with TRBD1 matching over 8 bases. CDR3 nucleotide sequence: TGTGCCAGCAGGGACAGGGTTGTGGCCAAAAACATTCAGTACTTC. It translates to CASRDRVVAKNIQYF.